The rows below give T cell receptor beta chains drawn from one sample of a study of shared clonotypes between healthy human individuals. The table came from immunoSEQ multiplex PCR; TCRdb's copy has only in-frame clones and leaves some out. The table lists around 600,000 clones, around 96% of them singletons. Sequencing input: naive CD8+ T cells sorted from blood. The source is a woman aged 30 to 39 in good health. The CDR3 runs from the conserved cysteine through the conserved F or W. D genes are given only for firm matches. The size field is filled for only some rows; it gives once, few, many or a size class.

abundance: .
v_gene: TRBV6-1
d_gene: .
j_gene: TRBJ1-1
CDR3nt: TGTGCCAGCAGTGAAACTGAAGCTTTCTTT
CDR3aa: CASSETEAFF

abundance: .
v_gene: TRBV19
d_gene: .
j_gene: TRBJ2-1
CDR3nt: TGTGCCAGTAGTGGCGGACTGGAGCAGTTCTTC
CDR3aa: CASSGGLEQFF

abundance: few
v_gene: TRBV7-9
d_gene: .
j_gene: TRBJ2-7
CDR3nt: TGTGCCAGCAACCCGCACAGCAATTCCTACGAGCAGTACTTC
CDR3aa: CASNPHSNSYEQYF

abundance: .
v_gene: TRBV7-9
d_gene: TRBD2
j_gene: TRBJ2-5
CDR3nt: TGTGCCAGCAGTACTAGCGGGAGACGACCCCAAGAGACCCAGTACTTC
CDR3aa: CASSTSGRRPQETQYF

abundance: .
v_gene: TRBV6-5
d_gene: .
j_gene: TRBJ2-7
CDR3nt: TGTGCCAGCAGTTACTCAGGCGAGCAGTACTTC
CDR3aa: CASSYSGEQYF

abundance: .
v_gene: TRBV27
d_gene: .
j_gene: TRBJ2-3
CDR3nt: TGTGCCAGCAGTGCTACCTTGAGCACAGATACGCAGTATTTT
CDR3aa: CASSATLSTDTQYF

abundance: .
v_gene: TRBV27
d_gene: TRBD2
j_gene: TRBJ2-7
CDR3nt: TGTGCCAGCAGTTTCAGCGGGAGCGGGTACGAGCAGTACTTC
CDR3aa: CASSFSGSGYEQYF

abundance: .
v_gene: TRBV29-1
d_gene: TRBD1
j_gene: TRBJ2-7
CDR3nt: TGCAGCGTTGGGGGGTCGACAGGGAGCTACGAGCAGTACTTC
CDR3aa: CSVGGSTGSYEQYF

abundance: .
v_gene: TRBV7-6
d_gene: .
j_gene: TRBJ2-1
CDR3nt: TGTGCCAGCAGCTTATATTCCTCAAGCTCCTACAATGAGCAGTTCTTC
CDR3aa: CASSLYSSSSYNEQFF

abundance: .
v_gene: TRBV19
d_gene: .
j_gene: TRBJ2-1
CDR3nt: TGTGCCAGTAGTATGGGTATTGGAGGCGTGAATGAGCAGTTCTTC
CDR3aa: CASSMGIGGVNEQFF

abundance: .
v_gene: TRBV19
d_gene: .
j_gene: TRBJ1-2
CDR3nt: TGTGCCAGTAGTATTTCACAGACTAACTATGGCTACACCTTC
CDR3aa: CASSISQTNYGYTF

abundance: .
v_gene: TRBV10-2
d_gene: .
j_gene: TRBJ2-7
CDR3nt: TGCGCCAGCAGTCCCGGCACCGAGCAGTACTTC
CDR3aa: CASSPGTEQYF

abundance: .
v_gene: TRBV7-6
d_gene: TRBD1
j_gene: TRBJ1-4
CDR3nt: TGTGCCAGCAGCTTCACCGGGACAGGACATGAAAAACTGTTTTTT
CDR3aa: CASSFTGTGHEKLFF

abundance: .
v_gene: TRBV7-2
d_gene: TRBD1
j_gene: TRBJ2-1
CDR3nt: TGTGCCAGCAGCTTAGCTTACCAGGGGGTCAATGAGCAGTTCTTC
CDR3aa: CASSLAYQGVNEQFF

abundance: once
v_gene: TRBV5-6
d_gene: .
j_gene: TRBJ2-3
CDR3nt: TGTGCCAGCAGCTTGGGAGGGGTTGGAAACGTAAAACAGTATTTT
CDR3aa: CASSLGGVGNVKQYF

abundance: .
v_gene: TRBV19
d_gene: TRBD2
j_gene: TRBJ2-3
CDR3nt: TGTGCCAGTAGTACTAGCGGGAGTCGGGCAGATACGCAGTATTTT
CDR3aa: CASSTSGSRADTQYF

abundance: .
v_gene: TRBV28
d_gene: .
j_gene: TRBJ2-7
CDR3nt: TGTGCCAGCAGTCCCGGCCCGACCTACGAGCAGTACTTC
CDR3aa: CASSPGPTYEQYF

abundance: .
v_gene: TRBV4-1
d_gene: .
j_gene: TRBJ2-5
CDR3nt: TGCGCCAGCAGCCAAGTGGTGGGGGAGACCCAGTACTTC
CDR3aa: CASSQVVGETQYF

abundance: .
v_gene: TRBV5-4
d_gene: .
j_gene: TRBJ1-1
CDR3nt: TGTGCCAGCAGCTTGAAAGAAGCCGGGCCTTATTCAGCTTTCTTT
CDR3aa: CASSLKEAGPYSAFF

abundance: .
v_gene: TRBV30
d_gene: .
j_gene: TRBJ2-1
CDR3nt: TGTGCCTGGAACCCCGGAATTACTGGGGGGGAGCAGTTCTTC
CDR3aa: CAWNPGITGGEQFF

abundance: .
v_gene: TRBV9
d_gene: .
j_gene: TRBJ1-1
CDR3nt: TGTGCCAGCAGCGGCGGCAGGGGACGAAACACTGAAGCTTTCTTT
CDR3aa: CASSGGRGRNTEAFF

abundance: .
v_gene: TRBV19
d_gene: TRBD2
j_gene: TRBJ2-7
CDR3nt: TGTGCCAGTAGTGCCGGGGGGTTTATCGGCGAGCAGTACTTC
CDR3aa: CASSAGGFIGEQYF

abundance: .
v_gene: TRBV28
d_gene: .
j_gene: TRBJ1-2
CDR3nt: TGTGCCAGCAGTTACCCCCAAGACGGCAGCTATGGCTACACCTTC
CDR3aa: CASSYPQDGSYGYTF

abundance: .
v_gene: TRBV27
d_gene: .
j_gene: TRBJ1-1
CDR3nt: TGTGCCAGCAGTCCCTCGGGAACTGAAGCTTTCTTT
CDR3aa: CASSPSGTEAFF

abundance: .
v_gene: TRBV28
d_gene: TRBD1
j_gene: TRBJ2-7
CDR3nt: TGTGCCAGCAGTCCTTGGGACAGGACAACCTACGAGCAGTACTTC
CDR3aa: CASSPWDRTTYEQYF

abundance: .
v_gene: TRBV27
d_gene: .
j_gene: TRBJ2-1
CDR3nt: TGTGCCAGCACTCCCTCAGTGGGATCCTCCTACAATGAGCAGTTCTTC
CDR3aa: CASTPSVGSSYNEQFF